Below, one TCR beta chain is given with its context. What it recognizes is unknown. The CDR3 loop spans 14 amino acids. V lost 5 bases and J lost 4; bases outside the gene matches: 8. Looked up from germline, CDR1 is SGHRS and CDR2 is YFSETQ. Libraries were prepared by immunoSEQ multiplex PCR; TCRdb keeps only in-frame clonotypes and omits some of them. The sample gives tens of thousands of clones, 90% to 95% of which show up once; over 1.1% is in the top ten. Time point: new active TB diagnosis, blood taken before or within 7 days of starting treatment. The sample comes from a study of T cells in tuberculosis. Study results and limitations: Smaller alpha distances in active tuberculosis partly reflected shorter CDR3-alpha lengths. GEM motif frequencies gave less than 75% accuracy; the GMM repertoire gave 80% to 90%. Active tuberculosis TCR-alpha repertoires lay closer to GMM-specific TCRs than IGRA-negative controls, suggesting clonal expansion.

This sequence joins TRBV5-1 and TRBJ2-7, with 8 nucleotides matching TRBD2. Sequenced material: PBMCs, taken at tuberculosis diagnosis. The TCR originated in an adult with tuberculosis. CDR3 coding DNA: TGCGCCAGCAGGCCAGCGGGAGATAGGTACGAGCAGTACTTC. Translation: CASRPAGDRYEQYF.